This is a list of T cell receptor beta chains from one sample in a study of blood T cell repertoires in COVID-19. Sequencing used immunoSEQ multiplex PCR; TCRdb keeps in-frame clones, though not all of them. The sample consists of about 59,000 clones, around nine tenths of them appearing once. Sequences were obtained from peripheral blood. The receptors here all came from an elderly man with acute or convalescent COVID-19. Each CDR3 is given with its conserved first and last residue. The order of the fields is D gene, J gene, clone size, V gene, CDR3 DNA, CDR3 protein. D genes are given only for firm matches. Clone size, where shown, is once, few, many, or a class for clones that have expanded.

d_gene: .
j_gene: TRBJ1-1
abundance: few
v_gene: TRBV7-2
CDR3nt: TGTGCCAGCAGCCCTATTTCTGAAGCTTTCTTT
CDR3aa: CASSPISEAFF

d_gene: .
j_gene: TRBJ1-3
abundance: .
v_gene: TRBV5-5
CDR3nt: TGTGCCAGCAGCTTGACGGACAGCTCTGGAAACACCATATATTTT
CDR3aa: CASSLTDSSGNTIYF

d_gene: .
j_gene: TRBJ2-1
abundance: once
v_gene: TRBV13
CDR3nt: TGTGCCAGCAGCCCAGAGAGTAATCTAGCCTCCTACAATGAGCAGTTCTTC
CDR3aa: CASSPESNLASYNEQFF

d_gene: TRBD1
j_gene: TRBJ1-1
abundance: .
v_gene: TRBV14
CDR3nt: TGTGCCAGCAGCCAACGGACAGGGGTTTGGGCTTTCTTT
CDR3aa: CASSQRTGVWAFF

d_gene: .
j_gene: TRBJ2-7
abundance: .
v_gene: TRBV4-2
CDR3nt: TGTGCCAGCAGCCAAGAAGCGACACAGGGAGGGTCCTACGAGCAGTACTTC
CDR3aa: CASSQEATQGGSYEQYF

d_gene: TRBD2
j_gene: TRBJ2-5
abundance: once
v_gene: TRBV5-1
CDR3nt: TGCGCCAGCAGCTCCATGTCGCGGGGGGGCGAAGAGACCCAGTACTTC
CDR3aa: CASSSMSRGGEETQYF

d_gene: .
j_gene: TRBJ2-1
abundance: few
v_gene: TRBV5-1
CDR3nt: TGCGCCAGCAGCTTGTCCGGACAGGGAGGGTACAATGAGCAGTTCTTC
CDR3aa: CASSLSGQGGYNEQFF

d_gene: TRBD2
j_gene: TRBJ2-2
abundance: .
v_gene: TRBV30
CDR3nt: TGTGCCTGGAGTGTAAGACTAGCGGGGGCCTCGGTCACCGGGGAGCTGTTTTTT
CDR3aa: CAWSVRLAGASVTGELFF

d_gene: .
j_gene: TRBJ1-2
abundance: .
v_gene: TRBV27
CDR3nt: TGTGCCACAAAAGCCCAGGTCGCGGGGCAGAGGAATGGCTACACCTTC
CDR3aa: CATKAQVAGQRNGYTF

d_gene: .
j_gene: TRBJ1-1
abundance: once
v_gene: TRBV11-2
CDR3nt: TGTGCCAGCAGCTTAAGGGGTCTCGTCCGGGACACCTATGAAGCTTTCTTT
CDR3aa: CASSLRGLVRDTYEAFF

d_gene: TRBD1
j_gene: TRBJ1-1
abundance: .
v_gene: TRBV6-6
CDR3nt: TGTGCCAGCAGTTACTCCCGGACAGGGAACACTGAAGCTTTCTTT
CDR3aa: CASSYSRTGNTEAFF

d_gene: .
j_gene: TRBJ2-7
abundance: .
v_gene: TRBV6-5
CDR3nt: TGTGCCACCGGTAGAGGGGGCTCCTACGAGCAGTACTTC
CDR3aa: CATGRGGSYEQYF

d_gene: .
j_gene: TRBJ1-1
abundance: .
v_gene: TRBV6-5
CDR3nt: TGTGCCAGCAGTCGCTACCAAACGGGGAACACTGAAGCTTTCTTT
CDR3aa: CASSRYQTGNTEAFF

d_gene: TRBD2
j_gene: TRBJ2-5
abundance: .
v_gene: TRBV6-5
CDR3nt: TGTGCCAGACTTTTTAGCGGGGTCGGGGAGACCCAGTACTTC
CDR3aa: CARLFSGVGETQYF

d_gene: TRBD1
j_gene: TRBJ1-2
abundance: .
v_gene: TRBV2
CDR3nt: TGTGCCAGCAGGGGACAGGCTATGTATGGCTACACCTTC
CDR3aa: CASRGQAMYGYTF

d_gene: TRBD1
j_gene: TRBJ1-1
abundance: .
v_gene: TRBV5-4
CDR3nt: TGTGCCAGCATCCGGTCGGGACAGGGTTACACTGAAGCTTTCTTT
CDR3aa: CASIRSGQGYTEAFF

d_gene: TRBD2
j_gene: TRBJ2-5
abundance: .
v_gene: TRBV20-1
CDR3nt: TGCAGTGCTAGTTCTCCCAGCGGGGGGGCCGGGGGAGAGACCCAGTACTTC
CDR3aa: CSASSPSGGAGGETQYF

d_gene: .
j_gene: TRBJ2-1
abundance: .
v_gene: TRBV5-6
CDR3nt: TGTGCCAGCATCCTAACGGGGTTCGGTTTAAATGAGCAGTTCTTC
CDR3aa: CASILTGFGLNEQFF

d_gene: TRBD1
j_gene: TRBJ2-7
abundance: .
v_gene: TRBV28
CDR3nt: TGTGCCAGCAGTTCCGGGACAGGCCCCTCCTACGAGCAGTACTTC
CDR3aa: CASSSGTGPSYEQYF

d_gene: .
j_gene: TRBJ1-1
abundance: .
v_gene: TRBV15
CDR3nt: TGTGCCACCAGCGTGCCCCCTGGCATCCTTAACACTGAAGCTTTCTTT
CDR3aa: CATSVPPGILNTEAFF

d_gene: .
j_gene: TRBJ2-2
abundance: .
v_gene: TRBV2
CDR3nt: TGTGCCAGCAGGAACAACCGGGTCCCCACCGGGGAGCTGTTTTTT
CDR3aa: CASRNNRVPTGELFF

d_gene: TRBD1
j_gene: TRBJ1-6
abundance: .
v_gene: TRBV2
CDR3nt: TGTGCCAGCAGAGCACCTCCGGGACAGCTCAATTCACCCCTCCACTTT
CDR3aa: CASRAPPGQLNSPLHF

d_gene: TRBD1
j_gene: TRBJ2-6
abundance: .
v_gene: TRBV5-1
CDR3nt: TGCGCCAGCGGGGAGACAGGGTCCTCTGGGGCCAACGTCCTGACTTTC
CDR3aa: CASGETGSSGANVLTF

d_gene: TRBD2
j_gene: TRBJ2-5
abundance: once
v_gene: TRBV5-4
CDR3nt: TGTGCCAGCAGCTTTTTTCATAGCGGGGGAGCCCAAGAGACCCAGTACTTC
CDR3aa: CASSFFHSGGAQETQYF

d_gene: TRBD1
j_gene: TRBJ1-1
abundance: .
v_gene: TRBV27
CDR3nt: TGTGCCAGCAGTTCGACAGGGTTGAACACTGAAGCTTTCTTT
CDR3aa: CASSSTGLNTEAFF

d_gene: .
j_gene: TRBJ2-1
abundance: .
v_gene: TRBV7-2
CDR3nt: TGTGCCAGCAGCTTAGCGAAGACAGGCGGGGAGCAGTTCTTC
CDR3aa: CASSLAKTGGEQFF